These T cell receptor beta chains were read from a single sample in a study of T cells in narcolepsy. The repertoire was sequenced with immunoSEQ multiplex PCR; TCRdb's copy has only in-frame clones and lacks some. The table shows over 25,000 clones, with more than 65% occurring only once. Sequenced material: memory (CD45RA-) CD4+ T cells from blood. The source is a human donor in good health. Each CDR3 is given with its conserved first and last residue. A D gene is named only where the DNA matches it firmly. Expanded clones get a size class; other rows say once, few or many, or leave the size out.

v_call,j_call,clone_size,d_call,cdr3_nt,cdr3_aa
TRBV6-7,TRBJ1-5,NA,NA,TGTGCCAGCAGTTCGTCCCACAGGGACCAGCCCCAGCATTTT,CASSSSHRDQPQHF
TRBV14,TRBJ2-3,NA,TRBD1,TGTGCCAGCAGCCCGGACAGGGGCGGCCCAGATACGCAGTATTTT,CASSPDRGGPDTQYF
TRBV19,TRBJ2-7,once,NA,TGTGCCAGTAGTTACAGGGATATAAGCTCCTACGAGCAGTACTTC,CASSYRDISSYEQYF
TRBV30,TRBJ1-4,NA,NA,TGTGCCTCAGACAGAAACAGGGCACCTAATGAAAAACTGTTTTTT,CASDRNRAPNEKLFF
TRBV30,TRBJ2-5,NA,TRBD2,TGTGCCTGGATCTCCGGGCTAGGGAGGGTGGAGACCCAGTACTTC,CAWISGLGRVETQYF
TRBV6-1,TRBJ1-5,NA,NA,TGTGCCAGCAGTGAATCGGGGGGGGCCTCAAGGCCCCAGCATTTT,CASSESGGASRPQHF
TRBV30,TRBJ1-1,NA,TRBD1,TGTGCCCGGAGGACAGGGAACACTGAAGCTTTCTTT,CARRTGNTEAFF
TRBV29-1,TRBJ2-7,few,TRBD1,TGCAGCGTGGGGACAGGCCGGGAGCAGTACTTC,CSVGTGREQYF
TRBV14,TRBJ1-5,NA,TRBD1,TGTGCCAGCAGCCAGACAGGGGGGCCCCAGCATTTT,CASSQTGGPQHF
TRBV7-2,TRBJ1-6,NA,NA,TGTGCCAGCAGCTTATCGACGGGTAACTCACCCCTCCACTTT,CASSLSTGNSPLHF
TRBV19,TRBJ1-5,NA,TRBD1,TGTGCCAGTAGTCCGGGACAGAACCGCGAGCCCCAGCATTTT,CASSPGQNREPQHF
TRBV6-5,TRBJ2-5,once,NA,TGTGCCAGCAGTTACTCGACTCGAGAGACCCAGTACTTC,CASSYSTRETQYF
TRBV30,TRBJ2-7,NA,TRBD2,TGTGCCTGCAGACCGGGACTAGCCCGTGAGCAGTACTTC,CACRPGLAREQYF
TRBV7-2,TRBJ1-3,NA,TRBD1,TGTGCCAGCAGCTCGGACAGGGGGCCTGGAAACACCATATATTTT,CASSSDRGPGNTIYF
TRBV6-6,TRBJ2-7,once,TRBD1,TGTGCCAGCAGTTACCCGGGACAGGGTCAGGACGAGCAGTACTTC,CASSYPGQGQDEQYF
TRBV7-2,TRBJ1-5,NA,NA,TGTGCCAGCAGCTTAGTAGTGAATAGCAATCAGCCCCAGCATTTT,CASSLVVNSNQPQHF
TRBV6-1,TRBJ2-7,few,NA,TGTGCCAGCAGCCCCTGGGGTGAGCAGTACTTC,CASSPWGEQYF
TRBV4-2,TRBJ2-7,NA,NA,TGTGCCAGCAGCCAAGATGGGCAGGGAGGTGACTACGAGCAGTACTTC,CASSQDGQGGDYEQYF
TRBV5-6,TRBJ2-5,NA,NA,TGTGCCAGCAGCTTAAGGTGGGAGACCCAGTACTTC,CASSLRWETQYF
TRBV6-1,TRBJ2-7,NA,NA,TGTGCCAGCAGCCCCAGTGTGAAGCAGTACTTC,CASSPSVKQYF
TRBV19,TRBJ2-5,few,TRBD2,TGTGCCAGTAGGGCGGGGGGGACGAGGGCGACCCAGTACTTC,CASRAGGTRATQYF
TRBV19,TRBJ2-2,NA,NA,TGTGCCAGTAGAAACACAGGGCTCACCGGGGAGCTGTTTTTT,CASRNTGLTGELFF
TRBV25-1,TRBJ1-4,NA,NA,TGTGCCAGCAGTGAGGCGACAGGCCCCGGGGAAGGACTGTTTTTT,CASSEATGPGEGLFF
TRBV19,TRBJ2-7,NA,NA,TGTGCCAGTAGTCCCGGGGCCGGCGAGCAGTACTTC,CASSPGAGEQYF
TRBV18,TRBJ2-7,once,TRBD1,TGTGCCAGCTCCCGCGGACAGGGAATTGTCCCCTCGGAAGAGCAGTACTTC,CASSRGQGIVPSEEQYF
TRBV5-5,TRBJ1-4,NA,TRBD1,TGTGCCAGCAGCTTGGCGGGACAGGTCGGGGAAAAACTGTTTTTT,CASSLAGQVGEKLFF
TRBV21-1,TRBJ2-5,NA,NA,TGTGCCAGCAGCAAGCCGAGGGACAGCTGGCAAGAGACCCAGTACTTC,CASSKPRDSWQETQYF
TRBV28,TRBJ2-1,NA,NA,TGTGCCAGCAGTTTACAGCGGGGACAGGTCTCCTACAATGAGCAGTTCTTC,CASSLQRGQVSYNEQFF
TRBV18,TRBJ2-3,NA,NA,TGTGCCAGCTCACCAGCGGGGGCCATCGATACGCAGTATTTT,CASSPAGAIDTQYF
TRBV7-8,TRBJ2-2,NA,NA,TGTGCCAGCAGCTACATTTCGGAAGGCACCGGGGAGCTGTTTTTT,CASSYISEGTGELFF
TRBV18,TRBJ2-1,NA,NA,TGTGCCAGCTCACCACGACAGGCTGACTTTTACAATGAGCAGTTCTTC,CASSPRQADFYNEQFF
TRBV7-2,TRBJ1-2,NA,NA,TGTGCCAGCAGCTTACAGGGGATCGATGGCTACACCTTC,CASSLQGIDGYTF
TRBV21-1,TRBJ2-2,NA,NA,TGTGCCAGCAGCAAAGAGCCAGGGGAGAACACCGGGGAGCTGTTTTTT,CASSKEPGENTGELFF
TRBV4-2,TRBJ2-1,NA,TRBD2,TGTGCCAGCAGCCAAGATCGACTAGCGAGTAATGAGCAGTTCTTC,CASSQDRLASNEQFF
TRBV30,TRBJ1-1,NA,NA,TGTGCCTGGAGTGTTTGGCTGGGAGGCACTGAAGCTTTCTTT,CAWSVWLGGTEAFF
TRBV7-3,TRBJ1-1,NA,NA,TGTGCCAGCAGCCTGACAGTGAACACTGAAGCTTTCTTT,CASSLTVNTEAFF
TRBV5-1,TRBJ1-4,NA,NA,TGCGCCAGCAGCCGACCGGGGTCAGCTAATGAAAAACTGTTTTTT,CASSRPGSANEKLFF
TRBV7-3,TRBJ1-2,NA,NA,TGTGCCAGCAGCTTAGCAGGGGATGGTGGCTATGGCTACACCTTC,CASSLAGDGGYGYTF
TRBV19,TRBJ2-1,few,TRBD2,TGTGCCAGTAGTATCGGGACTAGCGGGAATGAGCAGTTCTTC,CASSIGTSGNEQFF